This T cell receptor beta chain was documented in a study of cytomegalovirus exposure and HLA in healthy donors. Unmatched junction bases numbered 15, after V lost 4 bases and J lost 2 bases. Germline V CDR1 and CDR2: SGHDT, YYEEEE. This CDR3 comprises 18 residues. A remark on this clone: Its antigen remains unidentified.

Both 60 Vbeta primers and 13 Jbeta primers went into the PCR. Profiled with immunoSEQ multiplex PCR; TCRdb holds only in-frame clones, not every one. Its clone listing holds some 84,000 clones. General study points: TCR beta V- and J-gene trimming was later associated with a missense DCLRE1C variant.

The chain carries TRBV5-6 and TRBJ2-5; 9 bases are shared with TRBD2. Sequencing was carried out using PBMCs. The sequence was obtained from a man aged 50 or older in good health and CMV-seronegative. This CDR3 reads CASSPTTLRLAVQETQYF. DNA for the CDR3: TGTGCCAGCAGCCCGACCACCCTTCGACTAGCGGTACAAGAGACCCAGTACTTC.